The rows below give T cell receptor beta chains drawn from one sample of a study of cytomegalovirus exposure and HLA in healthy donors. Only in-frame clones appear in the TCRdb table, and some are missing; sequencing was by immunoSEQ multiplex PCR. This table holds some 120,000 clones, roughly 74% found once. The specimen sequenced was PBMCs. Source of these receptors: a woman aged 45-59 years in good health and CMV-seropositive. CDR3s include the opening cysteine and the closing phenylalanine or tryptophan. Part of the rows lack a size; the others show once, few, many or a class for expanded clones.

v_gene	abundance	CDR3aa
TRBV15	NA	CATSGEPRYQETQYF
TRBV11-2	NA	CASSYPTGDGTEAFF
TRBV11-3	NA	CASSPGAGGILDTQYF
TRBV29-1	NA	CSVDIAGYEQFF
TRBV7-2	NA	CASTPSTGEAGELFF
TRBV29-1	NA	CSVAGGQGSYEQYF
TRBV18	NA	CASSPRGSGYTF
TRBV5-1	once	CASSLGGQGDEQYF
TRBV7-2	NA	CASSPTGGGIYEQYF
TRBV4-2	NA	CASSQDYRGNEQFF
TRBV4-2	few	CASSQDRQGQNGYTF
TRBV7-9	NA	CASSLAAASANEKLFF
TRBV19	NA	CASSRATGHEQYF
TRBV5-1	NA	CASSLSLPGLATSGNTIYF
TRBV19	NA	CASSMGRGVEAFF
TRBV10-3	NA	CAISERGPYEQYF
TRBV2	NA	CASSGSRDRGRWETQYF
TRBV5-1	NA	CASSPLAGSSYEQYF
TRBV5-1	NA	CASSSPAGTGQETQYF